A selection of T cell receptor beta chains follows, all from one sample in a study of cytomegalovirus exposure and HLA in healthy donors. Here immunoSEQ multiplex PCR was the method, and the copy in TCRdb shows in-frame clones only, minus some. The sample lists more than 150,000 clones, around 86% occurring once. Sequenced sample: PBMCs. The receptors here all came from a man in his forties or fifties in good health and CMV-seronegative. The CDR3 runs from the conserved cysteine through the conserved F or W. Fields, in order: V gene, J gene, CDR3 length, clone size, D gene, CDR3 protein, CDR3 DNA. A D gene is named only where the DNA matches it firmly. Some rows have no size entry. The others give once, few or many, or a class for an expanded clone.

>TRBV9|TRBJ2-3|15|NA|NA
CASSRMGHLADTQYF
TGTGCCAGCAGCCGAATGGGACACCTCGCAGATACGCAGTATTTT
>TRBV10-3|TRBJ2-2|16|NA|TRBD2
CAHSALAGSLAGELFF
TGTGCCCACTCGGCACTAGCGGGTAGTTTGGCCGGGGAGCTGTTTTTT
>TRBV7-2|TRBJ2-1|16|NA|TRBD2
CASSRAGLAGENEQFF
TGTGCCAGCAGTAGGGCTGGACTAGCGGGAGAAAATGAGCAGTTCTTC
>TRBV7-2|TRBJ2-1|14|NA|NA
CASSLERQGNEQFF
TGTGCCAGCAGCTTAGAGAGACAAGGCAATGAGCAGTTCTTC
>TRBV5-1|TRBJ2-7|16|NA|NA
CASSLGMGRLAYEQYF
TGCGCCAGCAGCTTGGGGATGGGCAGGTTGGCCTACGAGCAGTACTTC
>TRBV7-2|TRBJ2-3|13|once|TRBD1
CASRVRGQGTQYF
TGTGCCAGCAGGGTCAGGGGGCAGGGCACGCAGTATTTT
>TRBV29-1|TRBJ2-7|14|once|TRBD1
CSTPGDRGDYEQYF
TGCAGCACTCCGGGGGACAGGGGGGACTACGAGCAGTACTTC
>TRBV2|TRBJ1-5|15|NA|NA
CASSPAQGSNQPQHF
TGTGCCAGCAGTCCCGCCCAGGGATCCAATCAGCCCCAGCATTTT
>TRBV7-9|TRBJ2-1|13|NA|NA
CASSLAGGNEQFF
TGTGCCAGCAGCTTAGCTGGGGGGAATGAGCAGTTCTTC
>TRBV19|TRBJ1-1|14|NA|NA
CASSTGGPATEAFF
TGTGCCAGTAGTACAGGAGGACCTGCCACTGAAGCTTTCTTT
>TRBV7-3|TRBJ2-7|15|once|TRBD2
CASSALAGTSYEQYF
TGTGCCAGCAGCGCCCTAGCGGGAACCTCTTACGAGCAGTACTTC
>TRBV5-6|TRBJ2-5|13|NA|NA
CASLRGFQETQYF
TGTGCCAGCCTCCGGGGATTCCAAGAGACCCAGTACTTC
>TRBV15|TRBJ2-1|15|few|NA
CATSLGQVPDNEQFF
TGTGCCACCAGCCTCGGCCAGGTACCCGACAATGAGCAGTTCTTC
>TRBV7-9|TRBJ2-2|16|NA|NA
CASILWGGVNTGELFF
TGTGCCAGCATCCTTTGGGGCGGGGTGAACACCGGGGAGCTGTTTTTT
>TRBV5-3|TRBJ2-1|22|NA|TRBD2
CARSLGCVRNTASGNSYNEQFF
TGTGCCAGAAGCTTGGGTTGCGTTCGGAATACGGCTAGCGGAAACTCCTACAATGAGCAGTTCTTC
>TRBV7-9|TRBJ2-7|16|NA|NA
CASSLDRAASSYEQYF
TGTGCCAGCAGCTTAGACAGGGCAGCGAGCTCCTACGAGCAGTACTTC
>TRBV27|TRBJ2-6|15|NA|NA
CASSPRGAGANVLTF
TGTGCCAGCAGTCCAAGGGGTGCGGGGGCCAACGTCCTGACTTTC
>TRBV30|TRBJ1-3|13|NA|NA
CAWATTSGNTIYF
TGTGCCTGGGCGACAACCTCTGGAAACACCATATATTTT